These 9 T cell receptor beta chains originate from one sample sequenced in a study of T cell repertoires in cytomegalovirus infection. TCRdb re-derived calls from the reads in MiXCR, one entry per CDR3 protein. This table holds hundreds of thousands of distinct CDR3 sequences, about a sixth found once. The sequencing sample was made of PBMCs. All receptors derive from a human donor in good health (CMV status not recorded). Some clones in this sample may be carry-over from other donors' samples.

This clonotype was observed a handful of times. The V gene is TRBV20-1, the J gene TRBJ2-3; maybe TRBD2 (5 bases). V gave up 0 bases and J gave up 3 bases, with 16 bases separating them. Germline loops: CDR1 DFQATT, CDR2 SNEGSKA (reference sequence). This CDR3 is built from 16 residues. This chain's CDR3 is CSAREWTRGSTDTQYF. The DNA of the CDR3 is TGCAGTGCTAGAGAGTGGACCCGGGGAAGTACAGATACGCAGTATTTT.

This clonotype was counted at least ten times. This chain joins TRBV7-2 and TRBJ1-4; D call uncertain. In germline, CDR1 is SGHTA, CDR2 FQGNSA. V was shortened by 5 bases and J by 6 bases, with 16 bases between the two germline ends. The CDR3 loop spans 15 amino acids. CDR3: CASSEGTLGDEKLFF. The CDR3 DNA follows: TGTGCCAGCAGCGAAGGAACGTTGGGAGATGAAAAACTGTTTTTT.

The DNA of the CDR3 is TGTGCCAGCAGTTTTCGTCGGACAGTCCTGCATAATGAAAAACTGTTTTTT. Protein: CASSFRRTVLHNEKLFF. The chain couples TRBV12-3 or TRBV12-4 to TRBJ1-4; D might be TRBD1 (6 bases). The V and J ends lost 3 bases and 4 bases respectively, with 18 bases between them. The CDR3 contains 17 residues.

This clonotype was recorded at least ten times. The chain carries TRBV25-1 and TRBJ2-1; 8 bases are shared with TRBD2. V gave up 11 bases and J gave up 5 bases; unmatched junction bases: 17. This CDR3 is built from 16 residues. Germline CDR1 MGHDK, CDR2 SYGVNS. For the CDR3, the DNA is TGTGCCCGTATGAGATTATGCGGGGGGACTCACAATGAGCAGTTCTTC. This codes for CARMRLCGGTHNEQFF. Full variable domain (rest looked up from reference TRBV25-1 and TRBJ2-1): EADIYQTPRYLVIGTGKKITLECSQTMGHDKMYWYQQDPGMELHLIHYSYGVNSTEKGDLSSESTVSRIRTEHFPLTLESARPSHTSQYLCARMRLCGGTHNEQFFGPGTRLTVL.

V is TRBV7-2 and J is TRBJ1-4; 7 nucleotides align to TRBD1. Germline values: CDR1 SGHTA, CDR2 FQGNSA. The V segment lost 0 bases and the J segment 6 bases; nucleotides outside the gene matches: 1. This CDR3 region has 14 residues. The CDR3 sequence is CASSLAGTDEKLFF. CDR3 nucleotides: TGTGCCAGCAGCTTAGCGGGGACAGATGAAAAACTGTTTTTT.

In its sample, this clonotype was seen many times. The V gene is TRBV7-2, the J gene TRBJ1-2, with D unclear. This CDR3 has 15 amino acids. The V and J ends lost 7 bases and 4 bases respectively, with 19 bases between them. Germline V gives CDR1 SGHTA, CDR2 FQGNSA. The CDR3 protein is CASNHPRTGGYGYTF. In DNA form, the CDR3 reads TGTGCCAGCAACCACCCAAGAACTGGTGGCTATGGCTACACCTTC.

This clonotype was detected ten times or more. The rearrangement uses TRBV28 and TRBJ1-2; 8 nucleotides line up with TRBD1. Germline V gene sequence: CDR1 MDHEN, CDR2 SYDVKM. The CDR3 spans 14 residues. V shed 6 bases and J 2 bases; nucleotides not matched to a gene: 5. In DNA, the CDR3 is TGTGCCAGCAGACTGACAGGGGCGAACTATGGCTACACCTTC. It specifies CASRLTGANYGYTF.

The rearrangement joins TRBV2 to TRBJ1-5, with 10 bases fitting TRBD1. Germline-derived CDR1 and CDR2 are SNHLY and FYNNEI. Trimming cost V 6 bases and J 5 bases; bases outside gene matches: 4. This CDR3 is built from 14 residues. The CDR3 region is CASRPDRGDQPQHF. The DNA of the CDR3 is TGTGCCAGCAGACCGGACAGGGGGGATCAGCCCCAGCATTTT.

The rearrangement uses TRBV27 and TRBJ2-3; D uncertain. V was clipped by 5 bases and J by 1 base, with 19 bases between them. This CDR3 contains 17 residues. The germline CDR1 and CDR2 sequences are MNHEY and SMNVEV (reference sequence). CDR3 sequence reads: CASSKIPELARTDTQYF. In nucleotides, the CDR3 is TGTGCCAGCAGTAAAATTCCCGAACTTGCCCGCACAGATACGCAGTATTTT.